What follows are 18 T cell receptor beta chains derived from one specimen sequenced in a study of T cell clonality in common variable immunodeficiency. Sequencing used immunoSEQ multiplex PCR; TCRdb keeps in-frame clones, though not all of them. The sample was found to contain some 30,000 clones, and every one recurs. Specimen: peripheral blood mononuclear cells. The source is a person between 18 and 70 years old in good health.

This clone showed up many times. Read sequence stops 3 residues before the CDR3 end, and the germline J gene provides the missing end. The rearrangement links TRBV19 to TRBJ2-7; perhaps TRBD2 as D (6 bases). The CDR3 is 14 amino acids. Deletions cut 3 bases from V and 6 bases from J, with 15 bases between. Germline lookup yields CDR1 LNHDA and CDR2 SQIVND (reference sequence). The chain's CDR3 is CASSMRLDVSEQYF. Incomplete CDR3 DNA: TGTGCCAGTAGTATGAGACTAGATGTCTCCGAG.

The DNA read from the CDR3 is TGTGCCAGTAGTGGCGGAGGGGTCAATCAGCCC. Translating it yields CASSGGGVNQP. The CDR3 in its entirety is CASSGGGVNQPQHF. The chain carries TRBV19 and TRBJ1-5; a possible D gene is TRBD1 (5 bases). The sequenced fragment ends 3 residues before the CDR3 boundary, so the rest is inferred from the germline J gene. From germline, CDR1 is LNHDA and CDR2 SQIVND (reference sequence). CDR3 size: 14 residues. V lost 5 bases and J 3 bases, leaving 11 bases between the germline ends.

There are a few counts of this clone. The read comes to an end 3 residues before the CDR3 does, leaving the germline J gene to fill in the end. V usage is TRBV11-3 and J usage is TRBJ1-5; D is unresolved. The CDR3 is 14 amino acids. Trimming stripped 5 bases from V and 5 bases from J, with 13 bases between. CDR1 SGHNT and CDR2 YENEEA come from the germline V gene. CDR3 region: CASSPAGFDQPQHF. The CDR3 DNA, read in part, is TGTGCCAGCAGCCCCGCGGGGTTTGATCAGCCC.

About this clone itself: The DNA ends 3 residues before the CDR3 does, and the rest of the CDR3 is filled in from the germline J gene. The chain recombines TRBV7-2 with TRBJ2-5, with D perhaps matching TRBD2 (6 bases). This CDR3 contains 15 residues. The V gene's germline CDR1 is SGHTA and CDR2 FQGNSA. V was cut by 3 bases and J by 1 base, with 12 bases left in between. The CDR3 loop is CASSFRGSTQETQYF. CDR3 bases read: TGTGCCAGCAGCTTTCGGGGGAGCACCCAAGAGACC.

This clone is classed as medium-sized. The DNA ends 3 residues before the CDR3 does, and the rest of the CDR3 is filled in from the germline J gene. This chain links TRBV6-4 with TRBJ2-3; 9 positions match TRBD1. The CDR3 sequence is 16 residues long. The J segment lost 2 bases and the V segment lost 1 base, leaving 4 bases of the junction unmatched. Germline CDR1 MRHNA, CDR2 SNTAGT. CDR3 DNA (partial): TGTGCCAGCAGTGACTGGGACAGGGAGTACACAGATACG. Its translation: CASSDWDREYTDT. The whole CDR3 sequence is CASSDWDREYTDTQYF.

In its sample, this clone was seen many times. The read terminates 3 residues ahead of where the CDR3 ends, so the germline J gene completes it. The V and J genes are TRBV29-1 and TRBJ2-7, with D possibly matching TRBD2 (5 bases). V dropped 3 bases and J dropped 4 bases, with 10 bases sitting between them. From germline, CDR1 is SQVTM and CDR2 ANQGSEA. There are 12 residues in the CDR3. Incomplete CDR3 DNA: TGCAGCGTTGAGGTAGCGTCGTACGAG. Amino acids: CSVEVASYE. Given in full, the CDR3 is CSVEVASYEQYF.

In this sample, this clone turned up many times. The read falls 3 residues short of the CDR3 end, and the missing part is taken from the germline J gene. The rearrangement links TRBV7-9 to TRBJ1-1, with 7 bases matching TRBD1. This CDR3 has 13 residues. Losses at the gene ends were 5 bases for V and 4 bases for J; bases not matched to a gene: 4. Per germline, CDR1 SEHNR and CDR2 FQNEAQ (reference sequence). CDR3 sequence: CASSQDRVTEAFF. Incomplete CDR3 DNA: TGTGCCAGCAGCCAAGACAGGGTCACTGAA.

Sample share makes this clone medium-sized. The read terminates 3 residues ahead of where the CDR3 ends, so the germline J gene completes it. This chain links TRBV7-3 with TRBJ1-5; possible D gene TRBD1, 6 bases. Germline CDR1 SGHTA, CDR2 FQGTGA. The CDR3 sequence is 13 residues long. V shed 5 bases and J shed 5 bases, with 10 bases lying between them. CDR3 bases read: TGTGCCAGCAGCGAAAACAGGGATCAGCCC. Translated, it gives CASSENRDQP. The full CDR3 protein reads CASSENRDQPQHF.

This clone was seen at least ten times. Coverage ceases 3 residues before the CDR3 finishes, and the germline J gene fills in the end. The V gene is TRBV2, the J gene TRBJ2-1; maybe TRBD2 (6 bases). The CDR3 contains 12 residues. The V end lost 5 bases, the J end lost 9 bases, and 11 bases lay between the germline ends. Looked up from germline, CDR1 is SNHLY and CDR2 is FYNNEI. This chain's CDR3 is CASSSREVEQFF. CDR3 bases read: TGTGCCAGCAGTTCCAGGGAGGTTGAG.

This clone was found many times. The read falls 3 residues short of the CDR3 end, and the missing part is taken from the germline J gene. This chain connects TRBV20-1 to TRBJ2-7; 7 bases are shared with TRBD1. After removal of 4 bases from V and 2 bases from J, the junction contained 2 bases not matched to a gene. The CDR3 is 12 residues long. From germline, CDR1 is DFQATT and CDR2 SNEGSKA (reference sequence). This chain's CDR3 is CSAKDRTYEQYF. The CDR3 DNA, read in part, is TGCAGTGCTAAGGACAGGACCTACGAG.

This clone was recorded at least ten times. The CDR3 goes on 3 residues after the read ends, and that part is filled in from the germline J gene. This rearrangement joins TRBV6-2 or TRBV6-3 to TRBJ2-7; D possibly corresponds to TRBD1 (6 bases). V was trimmed by 0 bases and J by 5 bases, leaving 11 bases between them. The CDR3 runs to 14 residues. From germline, CDR1 is MNHEY and CDR2 SVGEGT. The DNA read from the CDR3 is TGTGCCAGCAGTTACTCGGGACAACTCCACGAG. As protein: CASSYSGQLHE. The entire CDR3 reads CASSYSGQLHEQYF.

This clone appeared many times. Read coverage stops 3 residues before the CDR3 terminus; the germline J gene supplies the remainder. The gene calls are TRBV9 and TRBJ1-2; D uncertain. This CDR3 region has 13 residues. V dropped 0 bases and J dropped 5 bases, with 8 bases sitting between them. Looked up from germline, CDR1 is SGDLS and CDR2 is YYNGEE. Incomplete CDR3 DNA: TGTGCCAGCAGCGTAGTTGGCGGGTATGGC. Amino acids: CASSVVGGYG. The whole CDR3 protein is CASSVVGGYGYTF.

This clone was observed a handful of times. The read finishes 3 residues shy of the CDR3 end, and the germline J gene is used to complete it. V usage is TRBV30 and J usage is TRBJ1-2; D is unresolved. V dropped 3 bases and J dropped 0 bases, with 14 bases sitting between them. The CDR3 is 15 amino acids. CDR1 and CDR2 from the germline V gene are GTSNPN and SVGIG (reference sequence). The CDR3 here is CAWSRAGSTNYGYTF. The CDR3 bases that were read are TGTGCCTGGAGCCGGGCGGGGAGTACTAACTATGGC.

This CDR3 is CASSQTGGNSPLHF. The part of the CDR3 DNA that was read is TGCGCCAGCAGTCAGACGGGGGGCAATTCACCC. J is TRBJ1-6 and V is TRBV10-2, with D maybe TRBD1 (6 bases). The CDR3 end is not reached by the read, which stops 3 residues before it; the germline J gene fills it in. Germline V gene data show CDR1 as WSHSY and CDR2 as SAAADI. V lost 5 bases, J lost 7 bases, and 12 bases lay in between. The CDR3 runs to 14 residues.

This clone was counted at least ten times. The DNA ends 3 residues before the CDR3 does, and the rest of the CDR3 is filled in from the germline J gene. This chain uses TRBV20-1 with TRBJ2-2; possible D gene TRBD1, 6 bases. The V gene's germline CDR1 is DFQATT and CDR2 SNEGSKA (reference sequence). V lost 5 bases to trimming and J lost 3 bases, with 13 bases between them. The CDR3 runs to 14 residues. The CDR3 bases that were read are TGCAGTGCTCAACAGGGATGGGACACCGGGGAG. Translating it yields CSAQQGWDTGE. The full CDR3 sequence reads CSAQQGWDTGELFF.

There are many counts of this clone. CDR3 amino acids: CASSQGLSYEQYF. The sequenced part of the CDR3 DNA is TGTGCCAGCAGCCAGGGTTTGTCCTACGAG. V usage is TRBV7-2 and J usage is TRBJ2-7, with D possibly TRBD1 on 5 matching bases. The read ends 3 residues shy of where the CDR3 ends; the end is completed using the germline J gene. V gave up 5 bases and J gave up 1 base, with 9 bases separating them. Looked up from germline, CDR1 is SGHTA and CDR2 is FQGNSA. CDR3 length equals 13 residues.

This clone has at least ten counts. The CDR3 loop is CAWSGALRETQYF. CDR3 DNA, as far as it was read: TGTGCCTGGAGTGGGGCCCTACGGGAGACC. The chain joins TRBV30 to TRBJ2-5; D call uncertain. The DNA ends 3 residues before the CDR3 does, and the rest of the CDR3 is filled in from the germline J gene. Germline V gives CDR1 GTSNPN, CDR2 SVGIG (reference sequence). V was trimmed by 1 base and J by 5 bases, leaving 11 bases between them. The CDR3 sequence is 13 residues long.

This clone appeared many times. The read gets to within 3 residues of the CDR3 end, and the germline J gene fills in the rest. The chain employs TRBV20-1 and TRBJ2-5; D is possibly TRBD2 (5 bases). The germline CDR1 and CDR2 sequences are DFQATT and SNEGSKA (reference sequence). V was shortened by 0 bases and J by 6 bases, with 20 bases between the two germline ends. The CDR3 runs 16 residues. CDR3 loop: CSARDSLWTARQTQYF. Partial CDR3 DNA: TGCAGTGCTAGAGATTCCCTATGGACTGCCAGGCAGACC.